Included here is one T cell receptor beta chain sequence, with context. Sequencing was performed with immunoSEQ multiplex PCR; in TCRdb, only in-frame clones are kept and a portion is missing. The sample has about 36,000 clones; 92% are singletons. Losses at the gene ends were 1 base for V and 7 bases for J; bases not matched to a gene: 1. This CDR3 comprises 13 residues. Germline-derived CDR1 and CDR2 are SGHAT and FQDESV (reference sequence). This sample is drawn from a study of T cell changes during pregnancy in multiple sclerosis. The chain recombines TRBV11-1 with TRBJ2-1; 7 bases are shared with TRBD1. This receptor was taken from a female donor with multiple sclerosis, enrolled in a pregnancy study. This specimen consisted of CD4+ T cells from peripheral blood mononuclear cells, obtained after pregnancy. This chain's CDR3 is CASSLDRGNEQFF. CDR3 coding DNA: TGTGCCAGCAGCTTAGACAGGGGAAATGAGCAGTTCTTC. The complete variable domain, with remaining parts taken from reference TRBV11-1 and TRBJ2-1, reads EAEVAQSPRYKITEKSQAVAFWCDPISGHATLYWYRQILGQGPELLVQFQDESVVDDSQLPKDRFSAERLKGVDSTLKIQPAELGDSAMYLCASSLDRGNEQFFGPGTRLTVL.